This TCR beta chain derives from a study of multiple sclerosis patients with progressive multifocal leukoencephalopathy. Produced via immunoSEQ multiplex PCR; TCRdb's table is partial and in-frame only. Of over 25,000 clones in the sample, just under 90% were seen once. Time point described: less than 7 months of natalizumab therapy. All patients had prior interferon beta, and all PML patients were female. At 6 months of natalizumab came T1, and at 12 months came T2. Study-wide findings and caveats: In most PML patients, TRB repertoires appeared less diverse by entropy. PML-onset expanded TRB clones were detectable before and during natalizumab therapy.

The CDR3 consists of 13 residues. Germline V CDR1 and CDR2: SQVTM, ANQGSEA. V was trimmed by 4 bases and J by 2 bases, leaving 9 bases between them. Notes on this clone: What it recognizes is unknown.

V is TRBV29-1 and J is TRBJ1-5; no reliable D call. The sequence was collected from a human donor with multiple sclerosis. The specimen comprised PBMCs, sampled from a patient treated with natalizumab. The CDR3 region has the DNA TGCAGCGTTGTAAGCGGGGGCAATCAGCCCCAGCATTTT. Translation gives CSVVSGGNQPQHF.